The 22 T cell receptor beta chains below come from one sample, sequenced in a study of T cells in tuberculosis (dated by TCRdb to 2016 to 2019). Library construction relied on the immunoSEQ multiplex PCR assay. Not all clones reach the TCRdb copy of this immuneACCESS table, which keeps in-frame sequences only. Checked studies attribute under half of the gap to unresolved V genes and leave the rest unexplained. This sample has 35,000 to 40,000 clones in its table, and about 94% of those were observed once. 9% to 14% of the sample lies in the top ten. Sequenced sample: PBMCs. The receptors originated from a donor aged 5-35 years with latent tuberculosis or without tuberculosis infection. Some clones in this sample may be carry-over from other donors' samples.

V usage is TRBV9 and J usage is TRBJ1-1; perhaps TRBD1 as D (5 bases). Germline V CDR1 and CDR2: SGDLS, YYNGEE. This CDR3 has 16 amino acids. The V and J ends lost 0 bases and 1 base respectively, with 13 bases between them. DNA for the CDR3: TGTGCCAGCAGCGTAGTAGGTTCTCAGGGGAACACTGAAGCTTTCTTT. As protein: CASSVVGSQGNTEAFF.

The V and J genes are TRBV4-3 and TRBJ2-3; 7 bases line up with TRBD2. The length of the CDR3 is 16 residues. Germline V lookup: CDR1 LGHNA, CDR2 YSLEER. Germline trimming cut 3 bases from V and 2 bases from J; bases unmatched to any gene: 8. The CDR3 bases are TGCGCCAGCAGCCACGGACTAGGAGGGAACACAGATACGCAGTATTTT. This translates into CASSHGLGGNTDTQYF.

The V gene is TRBV10-3, the J gene TRBJ1-2; 8 nucleotides align to TRBD1. The CDR3 has 13 residues. Trimming cost V 10 bases and J 7 bases; bases outside gene matches: 11. Per the germline V gene, CDR1 is ENHRY and CDR2 is SYGVKD. CDR3 nucleotides: TGTGCCACCTCAAACCAGGGGGCGCCTGGCTACACCTTC. It codes for CATSNQGAPGYTF.

The sample holds one count of this clone. The chain is built from TRBV2 and TRBJ2-6; maybe TRBD1 (6 bases). The V end lost 6 bases, the J end lost 1 base, and 10 bases lay between the germline ends. CDR3 length: 15 amino acids. Per germline, CDR1 SNHLY and CDR2 FYNNEI. The CDR3 is CASRAGASGANVLTF. The DNA of the CDR3 is TGTGCCAGCAGAGCAGGGGCGTCTGGGGCCAACGTCCTGACTTTC.

This clone was observed once. This CDR3 is missing its conserved last phenylalanine or tryptophan, likely due to a read error. V usage is TRBV6-1 and J usage is TRBJ2-7; possible D gene TRBD1, 7 bases. This CDR3 is 15 amino acids long. Trimming cost V 6 bases and J 4 bases, with 19 bases left between them. Germline CDR1 reads MNHNS; CDR2 reads SASEGT. In DNA, the CDR3 is TGTGCCAGCAGCCGATACAGCGCGGGACAGTACGAGCAGTACGCC. It codes for CASSRYSAGQYEQYA.

V gene TRBV27 combines with J gene TRBJ2-5; 8 bases line up with TRBD1. Germline V gives CDR1 MNHEY, CDR2 SMNVEV (reference sequence). The CDR3 length is 16 residues. V dropped 2 bases and J dropped 5; count of bases not matched to a gene: 10. In nucleotides, the CDR3 is TGTGCCAGCAGTTTAAGAGACAGGGGTCTGTTGGAGACCCAGTACTTC. It translates to CASSLRDRGLLETQYF.

This clone was observed once. This sequence joins TRBV6-1 and TRBJ2-3; 9 bases fit TRBD1. The V segment lost 1 base and the J segment 4 bases; nucleotides outside the gene matches: 0. CDR1 and CDR2 (germline): MNHNS, SASEGT. The CDR3 has 14 amino acids. In DNA, the CDR3 is TGTGCCAGCAGTGAAGGACAGGGGGCAGATACGCAGTATTTT. It is translated as CASSEGQGADTQYF.

The chain combines TRBV5-1 with TRBJ1-2; no reliable D call. This CDR3 spans 14 amino acids. V dropped 0 bases and J dropped 0 bases, with 6 bases sitting between them. Germline loops: CDR1 SGHRS, CDR2 YFSETQ. CDR3 region: CASSLVDTNYGYTF. The CDR3 DNA sequence: TGCGCCAGCAGCTTGGTAGATACTAACTATGGCTACACCTTC. The whole variable domain, filled in from reference TRBV5-1 and TRBJ1-2, reads KAGVTQTPRYLIKTRGQQVTLSCSPISGHRSVSWYQQTPGQGLQFLFEYFSETQRNKGNFPGRFSGRQFSNSRSEMNVSTLELGDSALYLCASSLVDTNYGYTFGSGTRLTVV.

J is TRBJ2-6 and V is TRBV19, with TRBD1 identical over 8 bases. V was pared by 4 bases and J by 0 bases, with 11 bases of the junction left unmatched. CDR3 size: 19 residues. The V gene's germline CDR1 is LNHDA and CDR2 SQIVND (reference sequence). As DNA, the CDR3 is TGTGCCAGTAGTAACCAAGGACAGGGTCTCGCCTCTGGGGCCAACGTCCTGACTTTC. This codes for CASSNQGQGLASGANVLTF.

V usage is TRBV4-3 and J usage is TRBJ1-6; perhaps TRBD1 as D (6 bases). This CDR3 spans 17 amino acids. The ends were cut back, 1 base at V and 13 bases at J, with 23 bases in the middle. Germline loops: CDR1 LGHNA, CDR2 YSLEER. The CDR3 region has the DNA TGCGCCAGCAGCCAAGGGGGACGTGGGGGCAGCGGCCGGCCCCTCCACTTT. Translating it yields CASSQGGRGGSGRPLHF.

This CDR3 is CASSYSMMSVYGYTF. DNA of the CDR3: TGTGCCAGCAGTTACTCGATGATGTCGGTCTATGGCTACACCTTC. This chain joins TRBV6-5 and TRBJ1-2; no clear D. The CDR3 is 15 amino acids. Germline V gives CDR1 MNHEY, CDR2 SVGAGI. The V and J ends lost 0 bases and 4 bases respectively, with 12 bases between them.

V and J are TRBV6-5 and TRBJ1-1; D perhaps matches TRBD1 (5 bases). The CDR3 runs 12 residues. Germline-derived CDR1 and CDR2 are MNHEY and SVGAGI. The germline V and J ends were trimmed by 5 bases and 5 bases, with 9 bases remaining between them. The CDR3 coding sequence is TGTGCCAGCAGTACCCAGGGAACTGAAGCTTTCTTT. Its translation: CASSTQGTEAFF.

The chain has TRBV7-8 and TRBJ2-1; 12 nucleotides align to TRBD2. CDR3 length equals 16 residues. Germline loops: CDR1 SGHVS, CDR2 FQNEAQ. Trimming took 8 bases from V and 4 from J; bases not matched to a gene: 9. The CDR3 spells CASRLAGGLSYNEQFF. For the CDR3, the DNA is TGTGCCAGCCGCCTAGCGGGGGGGCTCAGTTACAATGAGCAGTTCTTC. Looking up the rest from reference TRBV7-8 and TRBJ2-1 gives the full variable domain: GAGVSQSPRYKVAKRGQDVALRCDPISGHVSLFWYQQALGQGPEFLTYFQNEAQLDKSGLPSDRFFAERPEGSVSTLKIQRTQQEDSAVYLCASRLAGGLSYNEQFFGPGTRLTVL.

The chain carries TRBV25-1 and TRBJ2-7, with D maybe TRBD2 (5 bases). The CDR3 is made up of 12 amino acids. Germline V gene lookup returns CDR1 MGHDK and CDR2 SYGVNS. Trimming took off 8 bases at V and 7 bases at J, with 15 bases between the two ends. In nucleotides, the CDR3 is TGTGCCAGCTCGGACCCCGGCGGGGAGCAGTACGTC. Translated: CASSDPGGEQYV.

This chain connects TRBV7-2 to TRBJ2-1; 7 nucleotides line up with TRBD2. Germline values: CDR1 SGHTA, CDR2 FQGNSA. The trim removed 5 bases at V and 1 base at J, leaving 8 bases unmatched. This CDR3 has 16 residues. As DNA, the CDR3 is TGTGCCAGCAGCCAGACTAGCCTTCCGTCCTACAATGAGCAGTTCTTC. Encoded protein: CASSQTSLPSYNEQFF.

The chain uses TRBV9 and TRBJ2-1, with D uncertain. This CDR3 is built from 15 residues. Trimming cost V 2 bases and J 3 bases, with 12 bases left between them. From germline, CDR1 is SGDLS and CDR2 YYNGEE. CDR3: CASSVSTENYNEQFF. CDR3 bases: TGTGCCAGCAGCGTCTCGACTGAAAACTACAATGAGCAGTTCTTC.

This sequence joins TRBV11-2 and TRBJ1-1, with 8 bases fitting TRBD1. The germline gives CDR1 SGHAT, CDR2 FQNNGV. The CDR3 loop spans 13 amino acids. V trimming: 1 base; J trimming: 5 bases; junction bases outside the gene matches: 0. CDR3 in amino acids: CASSLGQGTEAFF. The DNA of the CDR3 is TGTGCCAGCAGCTTAGGACAGGGGACTGAAGCTTTCTTT.

This chain connects TRBV6-4 to TRBJ1-2; D might be TRBD1 (6 bases). Germline V lookup: CDR1 MRHNA, CDR2 SNTAGT. This CDR3 has 15 amino acids. V was shortened by 0 bases and J by 4 bases, with 12 bases between the two germline ends. CDR3: CASSDSGAPAYGYTF. CDR3 DNA: TGTGCCAGCAGTGACTCGGGGGCGCCGGCCTATGGCTACACCTTC.

The chain employs TRBV4-3 and TRBJ2-3; a possible D gene is TRBD1 (6 bases). CDR3 length: 15 amino acids. Germline V lookup: CDR1 LGHNA, CDR2 YSLEER. The germline V and J ends were trimmed by 1 base and 2 bases, with 10 bases remaining between them. The CDR3, as DNA: TGCGCCAGCAGCCAAGTCAACAGGGCCACAGATACGCAGTATTTT. Encoded protein: CASSQVNRATDTQYF.

The chain has TRBV30 and TRBJ1-1; 7 nucleotides align to TRBD1. The germline V gene has CDR1 GTSNPN and CDR2 SVGIG (reference sequence). The V gene end was trimmed by 2 bases and the J gene end by 0 bases; junction bases not matched to a gene: 12. The CDR3 loop spans 17 amino acids. The CDR3 sequence: CAWSLGTAIWMNTEAFF. The CDR3 DNA follows: TGTGCCTGGAGTCTAGGGACAGCCATATGGATGAACACTGAAGCTTTCTTT.

The rearrangement joins TRBV2 to TRBJ1-2; possible D gene TRBD1, 5 bases. Germline V gene data show CDR1 as SNHLY and CDR2 as FYNNEI. This CDR3 has 14 amino acids. Trimming shortened V by 1 base and J by 4 bases, and 10 bases separated the two germline ends. In DNA, the CDR3 is TGTGCCAGCAGTGAAGTGGCAGGGTCCTATGGCTACACCTTC. Translating it yields CASSEVAGSYGYTF.

This chain connects TRBV5-6 to TRBJ1-6; the match to TRBD1 covers 10 bases. Looked up from germline, CDR1 is SGHDT and CDR2 is YYEEEE. After removal of 0 bases from V and 7 bases from J, the junction contained 13 bases not matched to a gene. This CDR3 spans 19 amino acids. The CDR3 bases are TGTGCCAGCAGCTTGGCCGGACAGGGGGTCCCAAAGACGAATTCACCCCTCCACTTT. Protein: CASSLAGQGVPKTNSPLHF.